One sample yielded the 22 T cell receptor beta chains listed below, sequenced in a study of response to subunit inactivated influenza vaccine. TCRdb reprocessed the RT-PCR reads with MiXCR, giving one entry per CDR3 protein. The repertoire holds roughly 550,000 distinct CDR3 sequences, around 21% seen once, with 2.8% in the top ten. These data also featured in a second study, about T cells expressing NK-cell markers. From that paper: The cDNA for TCR beta came from 5'RACE template switching with UMIs.

The source was CD4+ T cells sorted from PBMCs, collected 11 to 12 days after vaccination. These receptors were collected from a man in his fifties or sixties who received an inactivated influenza vaccine.

The V gene is TRBV28, the J gene TRBJ1-1; TRBD1 matches 9 bases. J was trimmed by 8 bases and V by 6 bases; bases with no gene match: 10. The germline V gene encodes CDR1 MDHEN and CDR2 SYDVKM. The CDR3 consists of 14 residues. CDR3 nucleotide sequence: TGTGCCAGCAGCACCACAGGGGGCCAGCGGGAAGCTTTCTTT. It encodes CASSTTGGQREAFF.

This clonotype was seen a few times. The chain couples TRBV12-3 or TRBV12-4 to TRBJ1-3, with TRBD1 as a possible D gene (5 bases). This CDR3 spans 15 amino acids. Trimming removed 6 bases at V and 0 bases at J, with 12 bases between. The CDR3 nucleotides read TGTGCCAGCAGGGCGACAGCTTACTCTGGAAACACCATATATTTT. Translated: CASRATAYSGNTIYF.

This rearrangement joins TRBV4-1 to TRBJ1-1; D is uncertain. V was shortened by 1 base and J by 10 bases, with 16 bases between the two germline ends. CDR3 size: 14 residues. Germline CDR1 reads MGHRA; CDR2 reads YSYEKL. The CDR3 DNA sequence: TGCGCCAGCAGCCAAGTGCGTTTAAGTAAAGTAGCTTTCTTT. Its translation is CASSQVRLSKVAFF.

This chain connects TRBV5-1 to TRBJ1-5; D gene unclear. Germline V CDR1 and CDR2: SGHRS, YFSETQ. The V and J ends lost 4 bases and 3 bases respectively, with 8 bases between them. The CDR3 runs to 13 residues. The CDR3 DNA follows: TGCGCCAGCAGCGGGTCGCCCAATCAGCCCCAGCATTTT. Translating it yields CASSGSPNQPQHF.

This clonotype has only a few counts. The chain uses TRBV6-6 and TRBJ1-5; D gene unclear. The CDR3 has 13 amino acids. The germline V gene has CDR1 MNHNY and CDR2 SVGAGI (reference sequence). V was trimmed by 6 bases and J by 1 base, leaving 7 bases between them. CDR3 sequence (DNA): TGTGCCAGCAGACCTAGCAGCAATCAGCCCCAGCATTTT. Its protein is CASRPSSNQPQHF.

In its sample, this clonotype was seen many times. The J gene is TRBJ2-3, the V gene TRBV7-2; D gene ambiguous. The CDR3 covers 11 residues. The germline CDR1 and CDR2 sequences are SGHTA and FQGNSA. V shed 3 bases and J shed 15 bases, with 13 bases lying between them. This chain's CDR3 is CASSLEDSIYF. CDR3 in DNA: TGTGCCAGCAGCTTGGAAGACTCCATCTATTTT. The full variable domain, with the rest looked up from reference TRBV7-2 and TRBJ2-3, is GAGVSQSPSNKVTEKGKDVELRCDPISGHTALYWYRQSLGQGLEFLIYFQGNSAPDKSGLPSDRFSAERTGGSVSTLTIQRTQQEDSAVYLCASSLEDSIYFGPGTRLTVL.

The chain links TRBV6-2 or TRBV6-3 to TRBJ1-1; D uncertain. V gave up 2 bases and J gave up 5 bases, with 9 bases separating them. CDR3 size: 13 residues. Germline-derived CDR1 and CDR2 are MNHEY and SVGEGT. Written as DNA, the CDR3 is TGTGCCAGCAGTTACGCACAGCCAACTGAAGCTTTCTTT. Protein product: CASSYAQPTEAFF.

This clonotype has just a few counts. The gene calls are TRBV5-1 and TRBJ2-2; TRBD1 agrees at 7 bases. The trim removed 4 bases at V and 6 bases at J, leaving 9 bases unmatched. CDR3 length: 15 amino acids. Germline values: CDR1 SGHRS, CDR2 YFSETQ. CDR3 residues: CASSHDRVISGELFF. Written as DNA, the CDR3 is TGCGCCAGCAGCCATGACAGGGTTATTTCCGGGGAGCTGTTTTTT.

The J gene is TRBJ2-1, the V gene TRBV11-2, with D possibly TRBD2 on 7 matching bases. In germline, CDR1 is SGHAT, CDR2 FQNNGV. The CDR3 covers 17 residues. V was shortened by 0 bases and J by 4 bases, with 16 bases between the two germline ends. The CDR3 reads CASSLDGRGQPYNEQFF. CDR3 DNA sequence: TGTGCCAGCAGCTTAGACGGGCGGGGGCAGCCGTACAATGAGCAGTTCTTC.

This clonotype appeared many times. The V and J genes are TRBV10-3 and TRBJ2-3; possibly TRBD2 for D (6 bases). CDR1 and CDR2 (germline): ENHRY, SYGVKD. This CDR3 contains 15 residues. V gave up 2 bases and J gave up 6 bases, with 15 bases separating them. The CDR3 nucleotides read TGTGCCATCAGTGAGGGTAGGAGGGAGTCTGATACGCAGTATTTT. Residues: CAISEGRRESDTQYF.

The CDR3 bases are TGCAGTGCTAGAGTTCGGGGCGTATCGGGCAATGAGCAGTTCTTC. This sequence encodes CSARVRGVSGNEQFF. This rearrangement joins TRBV20-1 to TRBJ2-1, with D perhaps given as TRBD1 or TRBD2 (5 bases each). This CDR3 region has 15 residues. CDR1 is DFQATT, CDR2 SNEGSKA, per germline (reference sequence). V lost 1 base, J lost 6 bases, and 16 bases lay in between.

This chain links TRBV6-2 or TRBV6-3 with TRBJ1-5; D perhaps matches TRBD1 (6 bases). The CDR3 consists of 16 residues. V was trimmed by 4 bases and J by 3 bases, leaving 16 bases between them. CDR1 MNHEY and CDR2 SVGEGT come from the germline V gene. CDR3 sequence reads: CASSFSLGGDNQPQHF. The CDR3 bases are TGTGCCAGCAGTTTCTCCTTAGGGGGGGACAATCAGCCCCAGCATTTT.

This chain joins TRBV7-9 and TRBJ2-5; no firm D call. Per germline, CDR1 SEHNR and CDR2 FQNEAQ (reference sequence). Trimming removed 1 base from V and 3 bases from J, with 3 bases in between. CDR3 length: 12 residues. In DNA, the CDR3 is TGTGCCAGCAGCTTAGAGGAAGAGACCCAGTACTTC. This encodes CASSLEEETQYF. The full variable domain, in which reference TRBV7-9 and TRBJ2-5 provide the parts outside the CDR3, is DTGVSQNPRHKITKRGQNVTFRCDPISEHNRLYWYRQTLGQGPEFLTYFQNEAQLEKSRLLSDRFSAERPKGSFSTLEIQRTEQGDSAMYLCASSLEEETQYFGPGTRLLVL.

The table lists this clonotype with a few counts. The chain carries TRBV12-3 or TRBV12-4 and TRBJ2-2; 9 bases fit TRBD1. This CDR3 has 17 residues. The V gene end was trimmed by 2 bases and the J gene end by 6 bases; junction bases not matched to a gene: 10. The CDR3 DNA reads as TGTGCCAGCAGTTTATTCGGGGACAGGGTTTTACCCGGGGAGCTGTTTTTT. Its protein product is CASSLFGDRVLPGELFF.

V usage is TRBV5-1 and J usage is TRBJ2-1; D may be TRBD2 (6 bases). The germline V gene has CDR1 SGHRS and CDR2 YFSETQ. This CDR3 spans 16 amino acids. Deletions cut 4 bases from V and 7 bases from J, with 21 bases between. The CDR3 sequence: CASSEQLTDYANEQFF. DNA of the CDR3: TGCGCCAGCAGCGAACAGCTGACGGACTATGCGAATGAGCAGTTCTTC.

This clonotype turned up a few times. The genes are TRBV7-2 and TRBJ1-1, with D uncertain. Per the germline V gene, CDR1 is SGHTA and CDR2 is FQGNSA. The V and J ends lost 2 bases and 5 bases respectively, with 6 bases between them. This CDR3 has 12 amino acids. This chain's CDR3 is CASSLRVTEAFF. The CDR3 DNA reads as TGTGCCAGCAGCTTAAGGGTTACTGAAGCTTTCTTT.

This clonotype was recorded once. The chain combines TRBV2 with TRBJ2-1; perhaps TRBD2 as D (7 bases). The CDR3 runs 14 residues. Germline V gives CDR1 SNHLY, CDR2 FYNNEI. Deletions cut 3 bases from V and 10 bases from J, with 16 bases between. CDR3 sequence (DNA): TGTGCCAGCAGTGACCAGCGGGATAGGGGGGAGCAGTTCTTC. Its protein product is CASSDQRDRGEQFF.

This rearrangement joins TRBV12-3 or TRBV12-4 to TRBJ2-2; D is possibly TRBD1 (5 bases). Trimming stripped 5 bases from V and 6 bases from J, with 13 bases between. This CDR3 region has 14 residues. The CDR3 DNA follows: TGTGCCAGCAGTCTCATACAGGTCTCCGGGGAGCTGTTTTTT. Translated, it gives CASSLIQVSGELFF.

J is TRBJ2-2 and V is TRBV18; D is possibly TRBD2 (6 bases). Per the germline V gene, CDR1 is KGHSH and CDR2 is LQKENI. Between the trimmed V and J ends, which lost 0 bases and 6 bases, there was a span of 11 bases. The CDR3 has 15 residues. CDR3 region: CASSPPTRGAGELFF. The CDR3 DNA reads TGTGCCAGCTCACCACCGACTAGGGGCGCCGGGGAGCTGTTTTTT.

This clonotype was counted a few times. The genes are TRBV12-3 or TRBV12-4 and TRBJ1-1; possible D gene TRBD1, 6 bases. Trimming removed 3 bases at V and 6 bases at J, with 8 bases between. This CDR3 is 12 amino acids long. The DNA for the CDR3 is TGTGCCAGCAGTTTGGGGGGCCCTGAAGCTTTCTTT. Translating gives CASSLGGPEAFF.

This sequence joins TRBV11-2 and TRBJ1-2, with D possibly being TRBD1 (5 bases). The CDR3 contains 14 residues. Between the trimmed V and J ends, which lost 1 base and 5 bases, there was a span of 11 bases. Germline CDR1 reads SGHAT; CDR2 reads FQNNGV. The CDR3 here is CASSLGARGYGYTF. As DNA, the CDR3 is TGTGCCAGCAGCTTAGGTGCGAGGGGTTATGGCTACACCTTC.

The rearrangement joins TRBV7-6 to TRBJ2-3; TRBD2 is a possible D gene (6 bases). V gave up 5 bases and J gave up 1 base, with 16 bases separating them. This CDR3 has 16 amino acids. CDR1 and CDR2 from the germline V gene are SGHVS and FNYEAQ. Here the CDR3 reads CASSLRTGTRTDTQYF. CDR3 in DNA: TGTGCCAGCAGCCTCAGAACCGGGACTCGCACAGATACGCAGTATTTT.